One sample yielded the 17 T cell receptor beta chains listed below, sequenced in a study of blood T cell repertoires in COVID-19. Clones were read by immunoSEQ multiplex PCR, and TCRdb kept only the in-frame ones, dropping some. The sample lists 200,000 to 300,000 clones; about 91% were seen once. The sequencing input was peripheral blood. Receptor source: a person under 30 with COVID-19, enrolled during active disease.

The V gene is TRBV5-1, the J gene TRBJ1-2, with 10 positions matching TRBD1. The trim removed 3 bases at V and 6 bases at J, leaving 2 bases unmatched. Germline CDR1 SGHRS, CDR2 YFSETQ. This CDR3 has 13 amino acids. The CDR3 sequence: CASSSDRGHGYTF. For the CDR3, the DNA is TGCGCCAGCAGCTCTGACAGGGGGCATGGCTACACCTTC. Looking up the rest from reference TRBV5-1 and TRBJ1-2 gives the full variable domain: KAGVTQTPRYLIKTRGQQVTLSCSPISGHRSVSWYQQTPGQGLQFLFEYFSETQRNKGNFPGRFSGRQFSNSRSEMNVSTLELGDSALYLCASSSDRGHGYTFGSGTRLTVV.

The V and J genes are TRBV7-6 and TRBJ2-5, with 9 positions matching TRBD2. The V segment lost 4 bases and the J segment 5 bases; nucleotides outside the gene matches: 8. Germline CDR1 SGHVS, CDR2 FNYEAQ. The CDR3 totals 15 residues. In DNA form, the CDR3 reads TGTGCCAGCAGCTCCTACTTAGCGGGGGCGGAGACCCAGTACTTC. Translated, it gives CASSSYLAGAETQYF.

This clone was seen just once. This rearrangement joins TRBV9 to TRBJ2-7; 11 bases map to TRBD2. Germline loops: CDR1 SGDLS, CDR2 YYNGEE. V trimming: 4 bases; J trimming: 6 bases; junction bases outside the gene matches: 12. The CDR3 has 16 residues. The CDR3 DNA follows: TGTGCCAGCAGCCCCCGGCTAGCGGGAGGACTTGCCGAGCAGTACTTC. Protein: CASSPRLAGGLAEQYF. The full variable domain, with the rest looked up from reference TRBV9 and TRBJ2-7, is DSGVTQTPKHLITATGQRVTLRCSPRSGDLSVYWYQQSLDQGLQFLIQYYNGEERAKGNILERFSAQQFPDLHSELNLSSLELGDSALYFCASSPRLAGGLAEQYFGPGTRLTVT.

The rearrangement joins TRBV6-6 to TRBJ2-5; possible D gene TRBD2, 7 bases. V lost 6 bases to trimming and J lost 4 bases, with 18 bases between them. The CDR3 runs 15 residues. Germline-derived CDR1 and CDR2 are MNHNY and SVGAGI (reference sequence). The CDR3 sequence: CASSRSGIGGETQYF. As DNA, the CDR3 is TGTGCCAGCAGCAGAAGCGGGATAGGGGGAGAGACCCAGTACTTC.

The chain recombines TRBV15 with TRBJ2-7; 9 bases line up with TRBD2. The V gene end was trimmed by 2 bases and the J gene end by 3 bases; junction bases not matched to a gene: 8. Germline V lookup: CDR1 LNHNV, CDR2 YYDKDF (reference sequence). The CDR3 sequence is 16 residues long. In DNA, the CDR3 is TGTGCCACCAGCAGAATAGCGGGAGCTGGTAGCTACGAGCAGTACTTC. This sequence encodes CATSRIAGAGSYEQYF.

The rearrangement links TRBV11-2 to TRBJ2-7, with a tentative D call TRBD2 (5 bases). Looked up from germline, CDR1 is SGHAT and CDR2 is FQNNGV. This CDR3 is 12 amino acids long. Deletions cut 10 bases from V and 1 base from J, with 11 bases between. CDR3 amino acids: CATLRGSYEQYF. The DNA for the CDR3 is TGTGCCACCCTGAGAGGGTCCTACGAGCAGTACTTC.

The J gene is TRBJ2-1, the V gene TRBV7-2; TRBD2 aligns across 12 bases. The V gene's germline CDR1 is SGHTA and CDR2 FQGNSA. The CDR3 loop spans 18 amino acids. After removal of 2 bases from V and 1 base from J, the junction contained 6 bases not matched to a gene. The CDR3 nucleotides are TGTGCCAGCAGCTTACGGACTAGCGGGGTACCTTCCTACAATGAGCAGTTCTTC. This sequence encodes CASSLRTSGVPSYNEQFF. Filled out from reference TRBV7-2 and TRBJ2-1, the complete variable domain reads GAGVSQSPSNKVTEKGKDVELRCDPISGHTALYWYRQSLGQGLEFLIYFQGNSAPDKSGLPSDRFSAERTGGSVSTLTIQRTQQEDSAVYLCASSLRTSGVPSYNEQFFGPGTRLTVL.

This clone appeared once. The V and J genes are TRBV24-1 and TRBJ1-5; D unclear. Trimming stripped 9 bases from V and 7 bases from J, with 24 bases between. The V gene's germline CDR1 is KGHDR and CDR2 SFDVKD. This CDR3 has 16 amino acids. DNA for the CDR3: TGTGCCACCCCCGTCCCTTGTTCTCACCGGTACCAGCCCCAGCATTTT. Its translation is CATPVPCSHRYQPQHF.

The CDR3 loop reads CASREMNTEAFF. CDR3 coding DNA: TGTGCCAGCCGGGAGATGAACACTGAAGCTTTCTTT. V gene TRBV2 combines with J gene TRBJ1-1; D is unclear. The CDR3 is 12 residues long. The germline CDR1 and CDR2 sequences are SNHLY and FYNNEI. Trimming pared 8 bases from V and 0 bases from J, leaving 7 bases between.

This clone was counted once. The rearrangement joins TRBV5-1 to TRBJ2-5; 7 bases fit TRBD1. Germline V gives CDR1 SGHRS, CDR2 YFSETQ. After removal of 4 bases from V and 2 bases from J, the junction contained 8 bases not matched to a gene. This CDR3 is built from 15 residues. Here the CDR3 DNA reads TGCGCCAGCAGCAACGACAGGGTTGGGCAAGAGACCCAGTACTTC. Amino acid sequence: CASSNDRVGQETQYF.

The V and J genes are TRBV7-8 and TRBJ1-5; 7 nucleotides line up with TRBD1. Germline assignment: CDR1 SGHVS and CDR2 FQNEAQ. Trimming removed 6 bases from V and 9 bases from J; junction bases left unmatched: 11. CDR3 length: 14 residues. The CDR3 reads CASSSDRDRLPQHF. The DNA for the CDR3 is TGTGCCAGCAGTTCAGACAGGGACAGATTGCCCCAGCATTTT. The whole variable domain, filled in from reference TRBV7-8 and TRBJ1-5, reads GAGVSQSPRYKVAKRGQDVALRCDPISGHVSLFWYQQALGQGPEFLTYFQNEAQLDKSGLPSDRFFAERPEGSVSTLKIQRTQQEDSAVYLCASSSDRDRLPQHFGDGTRLSIL.

The genes are TRBV12-3 or TRBV12-4 and TRBJ2-1, with D maybe TRBD2 (6 bases). Trimming left V 4 bases short and J 5 bases short, with 9 bases between. CDR3 length equals 13 residues. The CDR3 coding sequence is TGTGCCAGCAGTTATGGACTAAACAATGAGCAGTTCTTC. Its translation is CASSYGLNNEQFF.

J is TRBJ2-1 and V is TRBV9; no reliable D call. The CDR3 totals 11 residues. Germline V gives CDR1 SGDLS, CDR2 YYNGEE. Trimming shortened V by 4 bases and J by 5 bases, and 4 bases separated the two germline ends. CDR3 nucleotides: TGTGCCAGCAGCTATGACAATGAGCAGTTCTTC. It specifies CASSYDNEQFF.

The CDR3 coding sequence is TGTGCCAGCAGGGTGGGTTGGACTAGCGGAACAGATACGCAGTATTTT. This encodes CASRVGWTSGTDTQYF. The chain is built from TRBV28 and TRBJ2-3; 10 nucleotides align to TRBD2. The germline CDR1 and CDR2 sequences are MDHEN and SYDVKM. V shed 6 bases and J 3 bases; nucleotides not matched to a gene: 9. The CDR3 runs 16 residues.

This chain links TRBV19 with TRBJ2-7; tentative D call: TRBD2 (6 bases). V was clipped by 1 base and J by 1 base, with 8 bases between them. The germline gives CDR1 LNHDA, CDR2 SQIVND (reference sequence). The CDR3 is 14 residues long. The DNA for the CDR3 is TGTGCCAGTAGTATAGCGGGGGTGTCCTACGAGCAGTACTTC. Protein: CASSIAGVSYEQYF.

CDR3 coding DNA: TGTGCCAGCAGCGTAGAAAGCGGTAGTTCCTACGAGCAGTACTTC. Translation gives CASSVESGSSYEQYF. This chain uses TRBV9 with TRBJ2-7; a possible D gene is TRBD2 (5 bases). Germline assignment: CDR1 SGDLS and CDR2 YYNGEE. V gave up 0 bases and J gave up 1 base, with 11 bases separating them. The length of the CDR3 is 15 residues. The variable domain in full, with the rest retrieved from reference TRBV9 and TRBJ2-7, is DSGVTQTPKHLITATGQRVTLRCSPRSGDLSVYWYQQSLDQGLQFLIQYYNGEERAKGNILERFSAQQFPDLHSELNLSSLELGDSALYFCASSVESGSSYEQYFGPGTRLTVT.

The chain employs TRBV7-2 and TRBJ2-5; D gene ambiguous. V lost 2 bases and J 11 bases, leaving 15 bases between the germline ends. The CDR3 length is 13 residues. Germline V CDR1 and CDR2: SGHTA, FQGNSA. The CDR3 loop reads CASSLPPSGRQYF. The CDR3 region has the DNA TGTGCCAGCAGCTTACCCCCGTCGGGTCGGCAGTACTTC.